Here is one T cell receptor beta chain with its context. Its antigen remains unknown. Trimming shortened V by 0 bases and J by 2 bases, and 9 bases separated the two germline ends. The CDR3 covers 14 residues. CDR1 and CDR2 (germline): SGDLS, YYNGEE. PCR used 60 Vbeta primers and 13 Jbeta primers. The assay was immunoSEQ multiplex PCR, and TCRdb's table has in-frame clones only and misses some. The repertoire has under 130,000 clones, approximately 83% of them found once; the top ten carry under 6.5%. The data were taken from a study of cytomegalovirus exposure and HLA in healthy donors. Study-level background: Genotyping showed less than 85% of roughly 400 donors falling in the Caucasian-associated ancestry cluster. General study points: Reportedly, fewer N-insertions than the approximately 690-donor mean appeared in an Asian-associated ancestry cluster in a later analysis. Immune exposure information available was restricted to CMV serostatus.

This sequence originates from a man aged 18 to 30 in good health and CMV-seronegative. The genes are TRBV9 and TRBJ2-7; TRBD2 might be the D (5 bases). Sequenced: PBMCs. The CDR3 DNA sequence: TGTGCCAGCAGCGTAGGTGGGAGCGCCTACGAGCAGTACTTC. Its protein is CASSVGGSAYEQYF.